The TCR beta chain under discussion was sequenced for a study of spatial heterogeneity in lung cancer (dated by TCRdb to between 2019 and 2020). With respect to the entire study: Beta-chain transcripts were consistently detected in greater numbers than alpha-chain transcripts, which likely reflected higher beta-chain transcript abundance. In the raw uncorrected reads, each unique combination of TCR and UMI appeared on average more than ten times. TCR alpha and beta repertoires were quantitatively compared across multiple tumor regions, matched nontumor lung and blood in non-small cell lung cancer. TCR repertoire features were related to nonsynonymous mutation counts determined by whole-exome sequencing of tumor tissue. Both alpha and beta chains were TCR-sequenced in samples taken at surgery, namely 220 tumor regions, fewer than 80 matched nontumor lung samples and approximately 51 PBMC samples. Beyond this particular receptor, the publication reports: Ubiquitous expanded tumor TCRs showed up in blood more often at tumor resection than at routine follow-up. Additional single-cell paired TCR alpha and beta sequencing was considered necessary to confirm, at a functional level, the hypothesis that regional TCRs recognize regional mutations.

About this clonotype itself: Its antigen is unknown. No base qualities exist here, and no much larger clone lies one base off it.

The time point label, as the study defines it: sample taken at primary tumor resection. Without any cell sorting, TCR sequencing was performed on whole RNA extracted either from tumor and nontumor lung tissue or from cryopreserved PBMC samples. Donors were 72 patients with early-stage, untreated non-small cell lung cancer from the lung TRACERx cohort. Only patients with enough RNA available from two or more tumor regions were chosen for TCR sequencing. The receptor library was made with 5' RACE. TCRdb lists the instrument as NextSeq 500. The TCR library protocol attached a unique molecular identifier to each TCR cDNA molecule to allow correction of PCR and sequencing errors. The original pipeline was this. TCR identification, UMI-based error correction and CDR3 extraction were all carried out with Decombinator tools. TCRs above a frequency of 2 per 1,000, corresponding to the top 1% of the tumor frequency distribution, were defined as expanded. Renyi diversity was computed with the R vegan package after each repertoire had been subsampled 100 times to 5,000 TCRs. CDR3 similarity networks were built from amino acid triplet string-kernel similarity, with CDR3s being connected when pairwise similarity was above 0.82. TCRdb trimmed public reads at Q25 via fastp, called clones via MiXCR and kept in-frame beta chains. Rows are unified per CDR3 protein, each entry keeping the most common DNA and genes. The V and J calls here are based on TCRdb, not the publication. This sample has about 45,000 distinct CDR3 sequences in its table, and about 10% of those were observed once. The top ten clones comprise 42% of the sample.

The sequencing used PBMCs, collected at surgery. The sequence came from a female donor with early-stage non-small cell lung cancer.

The CDR3 sequence is CSVGLAGSSTDTQYF. The nucleotide sequence reads as follows: TGCAGCGTGGGACTAGCGGGGTCTAGCACAGATACGCAGTATTTT. The sequence is built from TRBV29-1 and TRBJ2-3; TRBD2 fits 13 bases in the junction. The CDR3 runs 15 amino acids, cysteine and phenylalanine included. The DNA shown is the 45-base CDR3, in frame from base 1. Germline trimming: 6 bases from V, 0 bases from J; junction bases outside gene matches: 3. Taken from the germline V gene, the CDR1 and CDR2 loops are SQVTM and ANQGSEA.